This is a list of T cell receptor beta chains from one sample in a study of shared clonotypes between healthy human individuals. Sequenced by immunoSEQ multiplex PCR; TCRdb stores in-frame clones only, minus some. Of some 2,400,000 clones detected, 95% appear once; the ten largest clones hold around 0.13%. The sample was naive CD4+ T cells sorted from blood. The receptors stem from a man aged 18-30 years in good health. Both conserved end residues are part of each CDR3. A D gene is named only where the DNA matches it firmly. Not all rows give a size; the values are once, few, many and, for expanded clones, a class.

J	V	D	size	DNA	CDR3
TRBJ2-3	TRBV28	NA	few	TGTGCCAGCAGTTACAGGGAAGTAGGTACGCAGTATTTT	CASSYREVGTQYF
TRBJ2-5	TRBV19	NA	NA	TGTGCCAGTAAGGACGCAGGGATAGAGACCCAGTACTTC	CASKDAGIETQYF
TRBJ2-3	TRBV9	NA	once	TGTGCCAGCAGCGTAGCCGTCGGAGTCACAGATACGCAGTATTTT	CASSVAVGVTDTQYF
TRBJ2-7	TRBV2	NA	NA	TGTGCCAGCATCCTGACCCGCGAGCAGTACTTC	CASILTREQYF
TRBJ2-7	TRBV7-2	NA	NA	TGTGCCAGCAGCAGAGGGGACAAACCCTACGAGCAGTACTTC	CASSRGDKPYEQYF
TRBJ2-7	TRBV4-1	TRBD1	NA	TGCGCCAGCAGCCAAGATCGTGGAGCCGGGACAGGGCACGAGCAGTACTTC	CASSQDRGAGTGHEQYF
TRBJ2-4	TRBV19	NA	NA	TGTGCCAGTAGTGAACGAAATGATGACATTCAGTACTTC	CASSERNDDIQYF
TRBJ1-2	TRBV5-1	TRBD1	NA	TGCGCCAGCAGCCGGGGATCCGGGACAGGGGGGCTTGTTCGTGGCTACACCTTC	CASSRGSGTGGLVRGYTF
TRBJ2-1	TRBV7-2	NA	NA	TGTGCCAGCAGCTTAGCGATCAACCCCGTCAATGAGCAGTTCTTC	CASSLAINPVNEQFF
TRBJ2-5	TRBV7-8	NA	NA	TGTGCCAGCAGCTCCCGGGACCTAGCGGAGACCCAGTACTTC	CASSSRDLAETQYF
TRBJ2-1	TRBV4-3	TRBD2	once	TGCGCCAGCAGCCAAGTTCAGCTAGCGGACAATGAGCAGTTCTTC	CASSQVQLADNEQFF